This TCR beta chain stems from a study of T cell responses to AZD1222 COVID-19 vaccine. Assay used: immunoSEQ multiplex PCR; TCRdb lists only in-frame clones, some missing. The sample holds 100,000 or so clones, around 89% seen once. V was cut by 3 bases and J by 5 bases, with 5 bases left in between. This CDR3 comprises 11 residues. Germline CDR1 and CDR2: SGDLS and YYNGEE. Concerning this clone: The same CDR3 can be traced to other DNA sequences in this sample.

This clonotype was sampled from an adult in good health. The chain recombines TRBV9 with TRBJ1-2; D remains unclear. Sequences were derived from peripheral blood, sampled on day 0 of AZD1222 vaccination. CDR3 region: CASSGTYGYTF. In DNA, the CDR3 is TGTGCCAGCAGCGGAACATATGGCTACACCTTC.